These 19 T cell receptor beta chains share one sample of origin, sequenced in a study of blood T cell repertoires in COVID-19. The assay was immunoSEQ multiplex PCR, and TCRdb's table has in-frame clones only and misses some. The data show approximately 230,000 clones, 86% seen once. The material sequenced was PBMCs or T cells enriched from blood (not recorded which). The receptor source for this set is a man aged 35 to 55 who had recovered from COVID-19.

The rearrangement joins TRBV19 to TRBJ2-2; D remains ambiguous. CDR1 and CDR2 from the germline V gene are LNHDA and SQIVND (reference sequence). This CDR3 is 12 amino acids long. Trimming removed 4 bases at V and 8 bases at J, with 8 bases between. The DNA of the CDR3 is TGTGCCAGTAGTACCGCTAGGGGGGAGCTGTTTTTT. Translating gives CASSTARGELFF.

V is TRBV27 and J is TRBJ1-1; 10 nucleotides align to TRBD1. CDR3 size: 15 residues. V gave up 3 bases and J gave up 5 bases; unmatched junction bases: 6. Germline CDR1 and CDR2: MNHEY and SMNVEV (reference sequence). The CDR3, as DNA: TGTGCCAGCAGTTTCCTGACAGGGGGCCGGACTGAAGCTTTCTTT. Translating it yields CASSFLTGGRTEAFF.

The CDR3 DNA follows: TGCGCCAGCAGCCAAGATACAGGGATTATAGAGACCCAGTACTTC. It specifies CASSQDTGIIETQYF. The chain is built from TRBV4-1 and TRBJ2-5; maybe TRBD1 (6 bases). This CDR3 has 15 residues. The V end lost 0 bases, the J end lost 4 bases, and 12 bases lay between the germline ends. Germline assignment: CDR1 MGHRA and CDR2 YSYEKL.

This clone was seen a handful of times. The chain carries TRBV19 and TRBJ1-1; maybe TRBD1 (5 bases). Trimming removed 3 bases at V and 11 bases at J, with 13 bases between. The CDR3 covers 12 residues. Germline V gives CDR1 LNHDA, CDR2 SQIVND (reference sequence). CDR3 region: CASSMIGQRAFF. CDR3 nucleotides: TGTGCCAGTAGTATGATCGGACAAAGGGCTTTCTTT.

The sample holds a few counts of this clone. This chain uses TRBV7-2 with TRBJ1-3; D unclear. The CDR3 has 15 amino acids. Trimming pared 5 bases from V and 0 bases from J, leaving 11 bases between. CDR1 is SGHTA and CDR2 is FQGNSA in the germline V gene. CDR3 DNA sequence: TGTGCCAGCAGCCTGCCAGTGTCCTCTGGAAACACCATATATTTT. It encodes CASSLPVSSGNTIYF.

The V and J genes are TRBV7-9 and TRBJ1-1; the D gene is possibly TRBD1 (5 bases). Germline CDR1 and CDR2: SEHNR and FQNEAQ (reference sequence). Trimming left V 0 bases short and J 5 bases short, with 7 bases between. CDR3 length equals 13 residues. CDR3 nucleotide sequence: TGTGCCAGCAGCTTAGCAGGGGCGACTGAAGCTTTCTTT. It is translated as CASSLAGATEAFF.

The chain joins TRBV28 to TRBJ1-2, with TRBD1 matching over 7 bases. This CDR3 is 14 amino acids long. V gave up 7 bases and J gave up 5 bases; unmatched junction bases: 10. CDR1 is MDHEN, CDR2 SYDVKM, per germline. Written as DNA, the CDR3 is TGTGCCAGCACCCCCCCGGCAGGGGGATATGGCTACACCTTC. As protein: CASTPPAGGYGYTF.

CDR3 residues: CASSQELPSTEAFF. CDR3 DNA sequence: TGCGCCAGCAGCCAAGAATTACCTAGTACTGAAGCTTTCTTT. The V call is TRBV4-3, the J call TRBJ1-1; D is unclear. Trimming took 0 bases from V and 5 from J, leaving 10 bases between them. The CDR3 loop spans 14 amino acids. CDR1 and CDR2 from the germline V gene are LGHNA and YSLEER.

The rearrangement links TRBV30 to TRBJ1-6; TRBD1 is a possible D gene (5 bases). The CDR3 is 15 amino acids. The V and J ends lost 0 bases and 7 bases respectively, with 13 bases between them. In germline, CDR1 is GTSNPN, CDR2 SVGIG (reference sequence). This chain's CDR3 is CAWSVLETANSPLHF. The CDR3 region has the DNA TGTGCCTGGAGTGTACTGGAGACAGCGAATTCACCCCTCCACTTT.

The chain carries TRBV7-2 and TRBJ2-2; D may be TRBD1 (5 bases). The CDR3 covers 16 residues. Germline loops: CDR1 SGHTA, CDR2 FQGNSA. Between the trimmed V and J ends, which lost 1 base and 8 bases, there was a span of 17 bases. CDR3 amino acids: CASSLVASGNLGELFF. DNA for the CDR3: TGTGCCAGCAGCTTAGTCGCTTCAGGGAACCTTGGGGAGCTGTTTTTT.

The chain uses TRBV7-9 and TRBJ1-2; D may be TRBD1 (6 bases). Germline assignment: CDR1 SEHNR and CDR2 FQNEAQ (reference sequence). The V gene lost 1 base and the J gene lost 4 bases, with 16 bases spanning the gap. The CDR3 spans 16 residues. The CDR3 DNA is TGTGCCAGCAGCTTAGATGGTTACAGGGACGCCTATGGCTACACCTTC. Translating it yields CASSLDGYRDAYGYTF.

V usage is TRBV11-2 and J usage is TRBJ2-3; 9 bases are a match to TRBD1. CDR3 length: 13 residues. Germline V gene sequence: CDR1 SGHAT, CDR2 FQNNGV. Germline trimming cut 5 bases from V and 5 bases from J; bases unmatched to any gene: 2. CDR3 in DNA: TGTGCCAGCAGCCGACAGGGGGTAGATACGCAGTATTTT. This translates into CASSRQGVDTQYF.

The rearrangement links TRBV6-2 or TRBV6-3 to TRBJ2-6; TRBD2 aligns across 7 bases. Germline trimming cut 0 bases from V and 1 base from J; bases unmatched to any gene: 6. Per germline, CDR1 MNHEY and CDR2 SVGEGT. This CDR3 is built from 18 residues. The CDR3 sequence: CASSYSGRVLSGANVLTF. CDR3 coding DNA: TGTGCCAGCAGTTACTCGGGGAGGGTCTTGTCTGGGGCCAACGTCCTGACTTTC.

This chain uses TRBV2 with TRBJ1-5, with D maybe TRBD1 (5 bases). The V gene's germline CDR1 is SNHLY and CDR2 FYNNEI. V was shortened by 5 bases and J by 2 bases, with 10 bases between the two germline ends. The CDR3 consists of 14 residues. CDR3 sequence reads: CASSSGLGNQPQHF. CDR3 bases: TGTGCCAGCAGTTCAGGGTTGGGCAATCAGCCCCAGCATTTT.

This chain joins TRBV4-1 and TRBJ2-3; D is perhaps TRBD1 (5 bases). This CDR3 region has 16 residues. The V end was cut by 1 base, the J end by 0 bases, with 11 bases between. Germline CDR1 and CDR2: MGHRA and YSYEKL. The CDR3 region is CASSQGNRRSTDTQYF. The CDR3 DNA reads TGCGCCAGCAGCCAAGGTAACAGGAGAAGCACAGATACGCAGTATTTT.

The J gene is TRBJ2-3, the V gene TRBV4-2; 7 bases are shared with TRBD2. The germline V gene encodes CDR1 LGHNA and CDR2 YNFKEQ. The CDR3 covers 16 residues. V lost 3 bases, J lost 3 bases, and 9 bases stayed unmatched. The CDR3 DNA follows: TGTGCCAGCAGCCAGCGGGAGAGCTTGTGGACAGATACGCAGTATTTT. It encodes CASSQRESLWTDTQYF.

This clone turned up a few times. The chain joins TRBV5-6 to TRBJ2-4; a possible D gene is TRBD2 (6 bases). Looked up from germline, CDR1 is SGHDT and CDR2 is YYEEEE. The V gene lost 4 bases and the J gene lost 6 bases, with 20 bases spanning the gap. This CDR3 comprises 16 residues. The CDR3 protein is CASSPGVLGGGNIQYF. CDR3 sequence (DNA): TGTGCCAGCAGCCCCGGCGTGTTGGGGGGTGGAAACATTCAGTACTTC.

The chain employs TRBV28 and TRBJ1-2; D gene ambiguous. The V gene's germline CDR1 is MDHEN and CDR2 SYDVKM. This CDR3 contains 11 residues. V lost 7 bases, J lost 8 bases, and 11 bases lay in between. DNA of the CDR3: TGTGCCAGCACCGCGGATTCAGGCTACACCTTC. Translating gives CASTADSGYTF.

The chain joins TRBV5-1 to TRBJ1-1, with TRBD1 as a possible D gene (5 bases). V lost 4 bases to trimming and J lost 3 bases, with 16 bases between them. This CDR3 has 15 amino acids. The V gene's germline CDR1 is SGHRS and CDR2 YFSETQ. CDR3 residues: CASSPPPGRDTEAFF. DNA for the CDR3: TGCGCCAGCAGCCCGCCTCCAGGGAGGGACACTGAAGCTTTCTTT.